A single sample gave rise to the 16 T cell receptor beta chains below, sequenced in a study of T cell responses to AZD1222 COVID-19 vaccine. Method: immunoSEQ multiplex PCR; TCRdb's copy keeps in-frame clones and lacks some. The table lists 45,000 to 60,000 clones, around 90% of them singletons, with just under 4% in the top ten. Sequenced here: peripheral blood, sampled on day 0 of AZD1222 vaccination. Receptor source: an adult in good health.

The genes are TRBV7-9 and TRBJ1-6, with D possibly being TRBD1 (6 bases). Trimming took off 11 bases at V and 7 bases at J, with 12 bases between the two ends. This CDR3 comprises 12 residues. Germline CDR1 reads SEHNR; CDR2 reads FQNEAQ (reference sequence). CDR3 in DNA: TGTGCCGGGGGGCAGTTGAATTCACCCCTCCACTTT. It yields the protein CAGGQLNSPLHF. Variable domain in full (rest from reference TRBV7-9 and TRBJ1-6): DTGVSQNPRHKITKRGQNVTFRCDPISEHNRLYWYRQTLGQGPEFLTYFQNEAQLEKSRLLSDRFSAERPKGSFSTLEIQRTEQGDSAMYLCAGGQLNSPLHFGNGTRLTVT.

The J gene is TRBJ1-6, the V gene TRBV6-5; 7 nucleotides agree with TRBD1. In germline, CDR1 is MNHEY, CDR2 SVGAGI. Germline trimming cut 7 bases from V and 5 bases from J; bases unmatched to any gene: 8. The CDR3 spans 15 residues. This CDR3 is CASTPPTGHNSPLHF. CDR3 DNA: TGTGCCAGCACCCCTCCGACAGGGCATAATTCACCCCTCCACTTT.

CDR3 in DNA: TGTGCCAGCTCCCTTAGGGGGGACAGCTCCTACAATGAGCAGTTCTTC. Its protein product is CASSLRGDSSYNEQFF. The genes are TRBV9 and TRBJ2-1; the D gene is possibly TRBD1 (7 bases). The V end lost 7 bases, the J end lost 0 bases, and 17 bases lay between the germline ends. The CDR3 contains 16 residues. Germline-derived CDR1 and CDR2 are SGDLS and YYNGEE. The full variable domain, with the rest looked up from reference TRBV9 and TRBJ2-1, is DSGVTQTPKHLITATGQRVTLRCSPRSGDLSVYWYQQSLDQGLQFLIQYYNGEERAKGNILERFSAQQFPDLHSELNLSSLELGDSALYFCASSLRGDSSYNEQFFGPGTRLTVL.

Only one count was recorded for this clone. The chain links TRBV25-1 to TRBJ1-5, with D unclear. The CDR3 length is 14 residues. CDR1 and CDR2 (germline): MGHDK, SYGVNS. V was shortened by 6 bases and J by 0 bases, with 9 bases between the two germline ends. The CDR3 DNA sequence: TGTGCCAGCAGCGAAGAAAATAGCAATCAGCCCCAGCATTTT. Protein product: CASSEENSNQPQHF. The complete variable domain, with remaining parts taken from reference TRBV25-1 and TRBJ1-5, reads EADIYQTPRYLVIGTGKKITLECSQTMGHDKMYWYQQDPGMELHLIHYSYGVNSTEKGDLSSESTVSRIRTEHFPLTLESARPSHTSQYLCASSEENSNQPQHFGDGTRLSIL.

The CDR3 region is CASSAGGGLREKLFF. CDR3 DNA sequence: TGTGCCAGCAGTGCTGGGGGTGGACTGCGCGAAAAACTGTTTTTT. V gene TRBV25-1 combines with J gene TRBJ1-4; D might be TRBD1 (5 bases). With 4 bases removed from V and 8 bases from J, the gap between germline ends came to 17 bases. Per the germline V gene, CDR1 is MGHDK and CDR2 is SYGVNS. The CDR3 runs to 15 residues.

The rearrangement uses TRBV7-2 and TRBJ2-1, with TRBD2 identical over 8 bases. V shed 5 bases and J 2 bases; nucleotides not matched to a gene: 11. Germline values: CDR1 SGHTA, CDR2 FQGNSA. This CDR3 comprises 17 residues. The CDR3, as DNA: TGTGCCAGCAGCGACGGACTAGCTCGCGTAACCTACAATGAGCAGTTCTTC. It specifies CASSDGLARVTYNEQFF.

V is TRBV5-1 and J is TRBJ1-1; weak D call: TRBD1 (6 bases). This CDR3 comprises 14 residues. Germline loops: CDR1 SGHRS, CDR2 YFSETQ. Trimming pared 0 bases from V and 1 base from J, leaving 7 bases between. DNA of the CDR3: TGCGCCAGCAGCTTGGCACAGGGGAACACTGAAGCTTTCTTT. Protein: CASSLAQGNTEAFF.

The V gene is TRBV3-1 (or the pseudogene TRBV3-2), the J gene TRBJ1-5, with D hard to call. CDR3 length equals 12 residues. Germline lookup yields CDR1 LGHDT and CDR2 YNNKEL (reference sequence). The germline V and J ends were trimmed by 5 bases and 7 bases, with 9 bases remaining between them. The CDR3 DNA reads TGTGCCAGCAGCTCCCGAAACCAGCCCCAGCATTTT. As protein: CASSSRNQPQHF.

The chain combines TRBV7-2 with TRBJ2-7; D call uncertain. This CDR3 has 15 residues. V lost 5 bases and J lost 0, with 14 bases in between. Germline assignment: CDR1 SGHTA and CDR2 FQGNSA. The CDR3 protein is CASSPGRGTSYEQYF. For the CDR3, the DNA is TGTGCCAGCAGCCCCGGTCGCGGAACCTCCTACGAGCAGTACTTC.

The chain uses TRBV28 and TRBJ1-2, with a weak D call TRBD1 (6 bases). The CDR3 spans 13 residues. Trimming took 3 bases from V and 4 from J, leaving 9 bases between them. CDR1 and CDR2 (germline): MDHEN, SYDVKM. The CDR3 protein is CASSLGAPYGYTF. The CDR3 DNA is TGTGCCAGCAGTTTGGGGGCCCCCTATGGCTACACCTTC.

This chain links TRBV29-1 with TRBJ1-1; D unresolved. CDR1 and CDR2 (germline): SQVTM, ANQGSEA. V lost 5 bases and J lost 1, with 5 bases in between. The CDR3 is 11 residues long. CDR3 coding DNA: TGCAGCGTTCAGGAGAACACTGAAGCTTTCTTT. This codes for CSVQENTEAFF.

The chain couples TRBV9 to TRBJ2-7; the D is unclear. The CDR3 is 13 residues long. V shed 0 bases and J shed 0 bases, with 4 bases lying between them. Germline-derived CDR1 and CDR2 are SGDLS and YYNGEE. The CDR3 spells CASSVDPSYEQYF. CDR3 DNA sequence: TGTGCCAGCAGCGTAGACCCCTCCTACGAGCAGTACTTC. The full variable domain, with the rest looked up from reference TRBV9 and TRBJ2-7, is DSGVTQTPKHLITATGQRVTLRCSPRSGDLSVYWYQQSLDQGLQFLIQYYNGEERAKGNILERFSAQQFPDLHSELNLSSLELGDSALYFCASSVDPSYEQYFGPGTRLTVT.

This clone was seen just once. The chain joins TRBV11-2 to TRBJ2-7; no firm D call. The CDR3 covers 11 residues. V was shortened by 4 bases and J by 4 bases, with 5 bases between the two germline ends. In germline, CDR1 is SGHAT, CDR2 FQNNGV. CDR3 sequence (DNA): TGTGCCAGCAGCTCAGTATACGAGCAGTACTTC. This translates into CASSSVYEQYF.

V is TRBV4-2 and J is TRBJ1-1, with D maybe TRBD1 (6 bases). Germline V gives CDR1 LGHNA, CDR2 YNFKEQ. The CDR3 contains 15 residues. V lost 6 bases and J lost 0, with 14 bases in between. The CDR3 nucleotides are TGTGCCAGCAGTCCAGGGGCACTCATGAACACTGAAGCTTTCTTT. The encoded protein is CASSPGALMNTEAFF.

The V gene is TRBV19, the J gene TRBJ1-5; tentatively, D is TRBD1 (5 bases). Deletions cut 3 bases from V and 0 bases from J, with 15 bases between. Germline V gene data show CDR1 as LNHDA and CDR2 as SQIVND (reference sequence). The CDR3 covers 17 residues. CDR3 amino acids: CASSIAGRYYSNQPQHF. CDR3 coding DNA: TGTGCCAGTAGTATTGCGGGACGATATTATAGCAATCAGCCCCAGCATTTT.

The CDR3 sequence: CASSYSSGTGQETQYF. The CDR3 region has the DNA TGTGCCAGCAGTTACTCGAGCGGGACAGGGCAAGAGACCCAGTACTTC. The chain is built from TRBV6-5 and TRBJ2-5, with 9 bases that match TRBD1. Germline V gene lookup returns CDR1 MNHEY and CDR2 SVGAGI. CDR3 length equals 16 residues. V gave up 0 bases and J gave up 2 bases; unmatched junction bases: 4.